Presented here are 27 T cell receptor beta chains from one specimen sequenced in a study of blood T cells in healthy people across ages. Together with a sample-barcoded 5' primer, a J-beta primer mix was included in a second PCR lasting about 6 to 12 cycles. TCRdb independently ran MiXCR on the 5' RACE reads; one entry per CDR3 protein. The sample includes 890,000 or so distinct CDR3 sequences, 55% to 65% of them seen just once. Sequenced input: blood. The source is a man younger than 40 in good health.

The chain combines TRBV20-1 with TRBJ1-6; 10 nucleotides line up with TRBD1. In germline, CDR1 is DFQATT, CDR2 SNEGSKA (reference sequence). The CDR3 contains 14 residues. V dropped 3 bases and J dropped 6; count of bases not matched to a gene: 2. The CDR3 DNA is TGCAGTGCTAGCAGACAGGGGGCTAATTCACCCCTCCACTTT. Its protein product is CSASRQGANSPLHF.

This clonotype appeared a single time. CDR3 coding DNA: TGCGCCAGCAGCCAAGTGGTTAATAGCGGGGGCCTCTACGAGCAGTACTTC. Translated, it gives CASSQVVNSGGLYEQYF. This rearrangement joins TRBV4-1 to TRBJ2-7; 9 positions match TRBD2. Germline V gene sequence: CDR1 MGHRA, CDR2 YSYEKL. V lost 1 base to trimming and J lost 3 bases; unmatched junction nucleotides: 10. This CDR3 is 17 amino acids long.

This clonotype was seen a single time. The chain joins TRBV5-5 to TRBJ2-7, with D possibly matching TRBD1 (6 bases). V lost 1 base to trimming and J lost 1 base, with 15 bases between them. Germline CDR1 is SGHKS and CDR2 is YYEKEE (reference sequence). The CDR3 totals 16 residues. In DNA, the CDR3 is TGTGCCAGCAGCTTGCGGTCGGCAGGGACATCCTACGAGCAGTACTTC. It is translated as CASSLRSAGTSYEQYF.

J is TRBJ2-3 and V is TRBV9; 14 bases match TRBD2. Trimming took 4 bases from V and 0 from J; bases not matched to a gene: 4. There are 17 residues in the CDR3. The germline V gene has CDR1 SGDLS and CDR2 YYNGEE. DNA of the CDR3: TGTGCCAGCAGCATCTGGACTAGCGGGGGGAGCACAGATACGCAGTATTTT. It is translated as CASSIWTSGGSTDTQYF.

The CDR3 DNA is TGCAGTGCTAGAGACCCACAGGGAAGCTATGGCTACACCTTC. This encodes CSARDPQGSYGYTF. This chain links TRBV20-1 with TRBJ1-2; D is perhaps TRBD1 (6 bases). The CDR3 is 14 residues long. Looked up from germline, CDR1 is DFQATT and CDR2 is SNEGSKA (reference sequence). Trimming cost V 0 bases and J 4 bases, with 12 bases left between them.

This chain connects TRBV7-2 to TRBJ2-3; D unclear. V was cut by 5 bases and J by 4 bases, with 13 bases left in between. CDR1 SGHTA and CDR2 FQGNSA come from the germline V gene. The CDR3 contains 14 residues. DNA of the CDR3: TGTGCCAGCAGCCCCCAGGTTGTGGCAGATACGCAGTATTTT. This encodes CASSPQVVADTQYF.

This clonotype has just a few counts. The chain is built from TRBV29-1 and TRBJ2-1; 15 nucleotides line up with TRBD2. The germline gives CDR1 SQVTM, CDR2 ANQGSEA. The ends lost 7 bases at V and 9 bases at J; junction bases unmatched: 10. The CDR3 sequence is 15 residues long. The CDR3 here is CSAPRGTSGGTEQFF. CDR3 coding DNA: TGCAGCGCCCCCCGCGGGACTAGCGGGGGGACTGAGCAGTTCTTC.

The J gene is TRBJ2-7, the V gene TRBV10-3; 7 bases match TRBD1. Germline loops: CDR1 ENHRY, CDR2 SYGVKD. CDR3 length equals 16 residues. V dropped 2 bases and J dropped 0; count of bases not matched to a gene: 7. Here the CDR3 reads CAISEPGQKHSYEQYF. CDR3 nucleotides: TGTGCCATCAGTGAGCCGGGACAGAAACACTCCTACGAGCAGTACTTC.

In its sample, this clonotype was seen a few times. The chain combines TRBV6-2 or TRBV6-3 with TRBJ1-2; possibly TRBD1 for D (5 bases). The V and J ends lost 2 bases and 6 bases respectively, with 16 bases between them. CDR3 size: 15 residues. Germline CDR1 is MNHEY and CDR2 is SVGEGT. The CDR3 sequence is CASSYRLEGRDGYTF. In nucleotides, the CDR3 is TGTGCCAGCAGTTACCGCCTGGAGGGGCGGGATGGCTACACCTTC.

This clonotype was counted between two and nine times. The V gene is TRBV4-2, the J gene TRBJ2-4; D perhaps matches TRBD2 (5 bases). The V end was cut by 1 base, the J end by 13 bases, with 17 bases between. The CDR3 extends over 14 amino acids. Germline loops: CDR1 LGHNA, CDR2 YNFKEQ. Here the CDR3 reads CASSQGAGRGSQYF. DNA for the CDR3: TGTGCCAGCAGCCAAGGGGCGGGCCGAGGTTCCCAGTACTTC.

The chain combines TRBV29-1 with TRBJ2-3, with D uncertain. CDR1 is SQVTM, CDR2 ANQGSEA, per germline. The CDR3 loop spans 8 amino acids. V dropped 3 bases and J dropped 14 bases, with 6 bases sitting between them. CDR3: CSVEDVYF. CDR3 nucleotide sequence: TGCAGCGTTGAGGACGTGTATTTT.

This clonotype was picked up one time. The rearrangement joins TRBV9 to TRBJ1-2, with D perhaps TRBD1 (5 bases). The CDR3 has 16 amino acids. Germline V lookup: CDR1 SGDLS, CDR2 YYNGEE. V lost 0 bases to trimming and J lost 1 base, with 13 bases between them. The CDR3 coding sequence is TGTGCCAGCAGCGTAGGCGCAGGGATTGTTAACTATGGCTACACCTTC. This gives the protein CASSVGAGIVNYGYTF.

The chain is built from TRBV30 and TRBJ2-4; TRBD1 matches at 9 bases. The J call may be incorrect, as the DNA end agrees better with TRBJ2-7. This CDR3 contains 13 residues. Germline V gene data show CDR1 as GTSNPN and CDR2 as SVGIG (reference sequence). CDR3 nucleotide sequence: TGTGCCTGGAGTCCGGGACAGGGCTACGAGCAGTACTTC. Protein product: CAWSPGQGYEQYF.

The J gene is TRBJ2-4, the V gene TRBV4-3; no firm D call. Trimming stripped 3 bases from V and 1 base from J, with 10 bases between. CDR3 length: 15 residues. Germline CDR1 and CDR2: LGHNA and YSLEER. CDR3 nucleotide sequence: TGCGCCAGCAGCCATAGTGGGCAGGCCAAAAACATTCAGTACTTC. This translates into CASSHSGQAKNIQYF.

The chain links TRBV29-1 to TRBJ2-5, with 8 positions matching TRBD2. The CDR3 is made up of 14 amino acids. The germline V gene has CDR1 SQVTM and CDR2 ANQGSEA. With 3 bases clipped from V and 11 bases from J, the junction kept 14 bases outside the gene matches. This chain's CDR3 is CSVDGGAHYNEQYF. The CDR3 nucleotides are TGCAGCGTTGACGGGGGGGCCCACTACAATGAGCAGTACTTC.

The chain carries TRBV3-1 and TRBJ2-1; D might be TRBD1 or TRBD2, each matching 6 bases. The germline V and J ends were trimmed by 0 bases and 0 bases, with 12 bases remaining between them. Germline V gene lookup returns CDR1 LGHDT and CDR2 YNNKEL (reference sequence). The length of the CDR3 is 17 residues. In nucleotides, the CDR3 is TGTGCCAGCAGCCAAGATCGGGGGCCAAACTCCTACAATGAGCAGTTCTTC. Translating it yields CASSQDRGPNSYNEQFF.

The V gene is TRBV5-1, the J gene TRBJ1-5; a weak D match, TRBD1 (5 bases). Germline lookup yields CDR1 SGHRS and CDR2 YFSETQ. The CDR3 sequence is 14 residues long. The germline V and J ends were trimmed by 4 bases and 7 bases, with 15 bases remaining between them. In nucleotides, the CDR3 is TGCGCCAGCAGCCTAAACAGCAGGGTACAGCCCCAGCATTTT. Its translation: CASSLNSRVQPQHF.

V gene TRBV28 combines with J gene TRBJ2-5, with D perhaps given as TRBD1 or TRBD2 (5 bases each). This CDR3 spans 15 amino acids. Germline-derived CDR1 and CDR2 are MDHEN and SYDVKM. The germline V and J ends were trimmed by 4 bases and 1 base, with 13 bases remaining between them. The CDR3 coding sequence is TGTGCCAGCAGTTCCAACCGGGGCTTCCAAGAGACCCAGTACTTC. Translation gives CASSSNRGFQETQYF. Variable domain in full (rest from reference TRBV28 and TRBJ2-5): DVKVTQSSRYLVKRTGEKVFLECVQDMDHENMFWYRQDPGLGLRLIYFSYDVKMKEKGDIPEGYSVSREKKERFSLILESASTNQTSMYLCASSSNRGFQETQYFGPGTRLLVL.

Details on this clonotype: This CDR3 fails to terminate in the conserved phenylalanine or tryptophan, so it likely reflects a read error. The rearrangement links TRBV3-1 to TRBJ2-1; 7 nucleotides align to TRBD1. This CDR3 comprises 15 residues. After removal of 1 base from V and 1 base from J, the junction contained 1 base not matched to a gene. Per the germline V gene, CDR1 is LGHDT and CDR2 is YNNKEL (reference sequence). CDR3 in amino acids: CASSQGDSSYNEQFL. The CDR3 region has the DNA TGTGCCAGCAGCCAAGGGGACAGTTCCTACAATGAGCAGTTCTTA.

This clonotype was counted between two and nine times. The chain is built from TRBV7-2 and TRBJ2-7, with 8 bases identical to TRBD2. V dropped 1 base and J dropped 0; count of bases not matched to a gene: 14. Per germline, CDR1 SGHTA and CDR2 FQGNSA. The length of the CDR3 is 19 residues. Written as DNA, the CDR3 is TGTGCCAGCAGCTTAGTATCGGCGGGGGGCCGCCTATTCTCCTACGAGCAGTACTTC. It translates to CASSLVSAGGRLFSYEQYF.

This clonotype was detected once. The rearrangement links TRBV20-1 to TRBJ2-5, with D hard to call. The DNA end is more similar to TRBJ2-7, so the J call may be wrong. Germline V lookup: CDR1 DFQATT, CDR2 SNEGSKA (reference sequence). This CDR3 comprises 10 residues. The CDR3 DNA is TGCAGTGCTACAGAGTGCGAGCAGTACTTC. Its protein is CSATECEQYF.

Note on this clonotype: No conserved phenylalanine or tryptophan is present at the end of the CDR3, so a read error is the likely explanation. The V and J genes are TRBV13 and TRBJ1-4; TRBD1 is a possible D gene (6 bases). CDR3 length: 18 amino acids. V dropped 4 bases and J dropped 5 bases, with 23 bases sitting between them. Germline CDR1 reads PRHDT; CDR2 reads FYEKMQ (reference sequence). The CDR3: CASSSRLPYRAGNEKLFS. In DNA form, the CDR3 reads TGTGCCAGCAGCTCGAGACTACCCTACAGGGCTGGCAATGAAAAACTGTTTTCT.

The CDR3: CASSYAPGTEYSNQPQHF. The DNA of the CDR3 is TGTGCCAGCAGTTACGCTCCCGGGACGGAGTATAGCAATCAGCCCCAGCATTTT. V gene TRBV6-2 or TRBV6-3 combines with J gene TRBJ1-5, with TRBD1 as a possible D gene (5 bases). Per the germline V gene, CDR1 is MNHEY and CDR2 is SVGEGT. This CDR3 has 18 residues. With 2 bases removed from V and 0 bases from J, the gap between germline ends came to 17 bases.

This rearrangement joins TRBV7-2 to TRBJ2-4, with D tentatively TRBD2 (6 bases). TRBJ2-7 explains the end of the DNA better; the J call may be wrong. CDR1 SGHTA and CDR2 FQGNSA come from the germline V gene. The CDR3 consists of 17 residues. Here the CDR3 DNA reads TGTGCCAGCAGCGGAAGAGGTCTGGGAGGAAGAGTCTACGAGCAGTACTTC. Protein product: CASSGRGLGGRVYEQYF.

CDR3 amino acids: CASSFGTNYGYTF. The CDR3 bases are TGTGCCAGCAGTTTCGGAACGAACTATGGCTACACCTTC. This chain joins TRBV27 and TRBJ1-2; no clear D gene. Per germline, CDR1 MNHEY and CDR2 SMNVEV (reference sequence). V lost 3 bases and J 2 bases, leaving 7 bases between the germline ends. The CDR3 contains 13 residues.

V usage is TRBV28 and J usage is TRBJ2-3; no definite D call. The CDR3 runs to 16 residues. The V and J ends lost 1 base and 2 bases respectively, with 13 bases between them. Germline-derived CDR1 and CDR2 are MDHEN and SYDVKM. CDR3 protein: CASSLSPLSPTDTQYF. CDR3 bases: TGTGCCAGCAGTTTATCCCCCCTTAGCCCCACAGATACGCAGTATTTT. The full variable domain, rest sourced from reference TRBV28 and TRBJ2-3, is DVKVTQSSRYLVKRTGEKVFLECVQDMDHENMFWYRQDPGLGLRLIYFSYDVKMKEKGDIPEGYSVSREKKERFSLILESASTNQTSMYLCASSLSPLSPTDTQYFGPGTRLTVL.

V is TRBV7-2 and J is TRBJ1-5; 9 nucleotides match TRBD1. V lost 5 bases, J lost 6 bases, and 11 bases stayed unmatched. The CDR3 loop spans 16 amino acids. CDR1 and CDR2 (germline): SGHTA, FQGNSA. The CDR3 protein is CASSTTGGAYGQPQHF. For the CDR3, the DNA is TGTGCCAGCAGCACAACAGGGGGCGCGTATGGTCAGCCCCAGCATTTT.